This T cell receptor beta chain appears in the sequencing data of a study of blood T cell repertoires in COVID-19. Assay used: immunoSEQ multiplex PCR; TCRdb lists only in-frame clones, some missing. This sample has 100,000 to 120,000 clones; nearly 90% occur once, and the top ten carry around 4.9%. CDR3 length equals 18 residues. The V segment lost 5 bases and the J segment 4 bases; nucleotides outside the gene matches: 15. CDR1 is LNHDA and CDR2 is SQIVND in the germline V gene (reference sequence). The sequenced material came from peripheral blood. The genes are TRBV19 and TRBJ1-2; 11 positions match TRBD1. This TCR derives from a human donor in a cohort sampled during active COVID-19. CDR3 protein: CASSPVGDRGSWSYGYTF. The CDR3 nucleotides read TGTGCCAGTAGTCCGGTGGGGGACAGGGGGAGTTGGAGCTATGGCTACACCTTC.